The next 32 T cell receptor beta chains were all read from a single sample in a study of blood T cell repertoires in COVID-19. Here immunoSEQ multiplex PCR was the method, and the copy in TCRdb shows in-frame clones only, minus some. The data show around 300,000 clones, about 85% seen once. Material: peripheral blood. These receptors were taken from a man aged 18-30 years with active or convalescent COVID-19.

This chain joins TRBV21-1 and TRBJ2-2; TRBD2 reflects the table's D call only, with no check against the DNA. TRBV21-1 is noted as a pseudogene. The CDR3 has 21 residues. This CDR3 reads CASSSLSHGTSGGVGTGELFF. Written as DNA, the CDR3 is TGTGCCAGCAGCTCCTTATCCCACGGGACTAGCGGGGGGGTCGGCACCGGGGAGCTGTTTTTT.

V usage is TRBV5-1 and J usage is TRBJ2-1; 10 bases map to TRBD1. J gave up 2 bases and V 3 bases, and 2 bases lay outside the gene matches. Germline CDR1 reads SGHRS; CDR2 reads YFSETQ. The CDR3 consists of 15 residues. CDR3 region: CASSSGTGAYNEQFF. Here the CDR3 DNA reads TGCGCCAGCAGCTCCGGGACAGGGGCCTACAATGAGCAGTTCTTC.

The V and J genes are TRBV28 and TRBJ1-4; 8 bases are shared with TRBD1. Trimming at V came to 5 bases and at J to 6 bases, leaving 8 bases not matched to a gene. This CDR3 spans 15 amino acids. Germline V CDR1 and CDR2: MDHEN, SYDVKM. CDR3 nucleotide sequence: TGTGCCAGCAGTACGACGGGACAGGTGTATGAAAAACTGTTTTTT. The encoded protein is CASSTTGQVYEKLFF.

This clone was observed a few times. The chain combines TRBV11-2 with TRBJ1-6; the match to TRBD1 covers 10 bases. The ends lost 5 bases at V and 14 bases at J; junction bases unmatched: 9. CDR1 SGHAT and CDR2 FQNNGV come from the germline V gene. This CDR3 region has 14 residues. The CDR3 nucleotides are TGTGCCAGCAGCCAGAACACCGGGACAGGGGCCCTCCACTTT. Encoded protein: CASSQNTGTGALHF.

Here the CDR3 reads CASSLSRTPTYEQYF. The CDR3 bases are TGTGCCAGCAGTTTATCGAGGACACCGACCTACGAGCAGTACTTC. The chain combines TRBV27 with TRBJ2-7, with D perhaps matching TRBD1 (5 bases). CDR3 length: 15 residues. Looked up from germline, CDR1 is MNHEY and CDR2 is SMNVEV (reference sequence). The V gene lost 0 bases and the J gene lost 2 bases, with 11 bases spanning the gap.

The genes are TRBV5-8 and TRBJ1-1; D is ambiguous. This CDR3 has 15 amino acids. CDR1 SGHTS and CDR2 YDEGEE come from the germline V gene. Trimming removed 4 bases at V and 1 base at J, with 14 bases between. DNA of the CDR3: TGTGCCAGCAGCCACAAATATTGGTCGAACACTGAAGCTTTCTTT. Its translation is CASSHKYWSNTEAFF.

Only one count was recorded for this clone. The V gene is TRBV28, the J gene TRBJ2-3; a weak D match, TRBD1 (5 bases). This CDR3 contains 16 residues. The V gene lost 2 bases and the J gene lost 1 base, with 13 bases spanning the gap. Germline-derived CDR1 and CDR2 are MDHEN and SYDVKM. The CDR3 here is CASSLMGTGGTDTQYF. The CDR3 DNA reads TGTGCCAGCAGTTTAATGGGTACAGGCGGCACAGATACGCAGTATTTT.

DNA of the CDR3: TGTGCCAGTAGCCGAACGACAGGGGAACGGACCTACGAGCAGTACTTC. As protein: CASSRTTGERTYEQYF. The V and J genes are TRBV19 and TRBJ2-7; 8 bases match TRBD1. Per the germline V gene, CDR1 is LNHDA and CDR2 is SQIVND (reference sequence). The CDR3 is 16 residues long. With V trimmed by 6 bases and J by 2 bases, 12 bases remained unmatched. Looking up the rest from reference TRBV19 and TRBJ2-7 gives the full variable domain: DGGITQSPKYLFRKEGQNVTLSCEQNLNHDAMYWYRQDPGQGLRLIYYSQIVNDFQKGDIAEGYSVSREKKESFPLTVTSAQKNPTAFYLCASSRTTGERTYEQYFGPGTRLTVT.

The V gene is TRBV12-5, the J gene TRBJ2-7; 10 bases align to TRBD1. V was clipped by 5 bases and J by 4 bases; unmatched bases: 5. CDR3 size: 14 residues. Germline-derived CDR1 and CDR2 are LGHNT and FRNRAP. CDR3 amino acids: CASGPGTGVYEQYF. DNA for the CDR3: TGTGCTAGTGGTCCCGGGACAGGGGTATACGAGCAGTACTTC.

The CDR3 DNA sequence: TGTGCCAGCAGCGCTGGACTCTCCTACAATGAGCAGTTCTTC. Amino acids: CASSAGLSYNEQFF. The genes are TRBV9 and TRBJ2-1; possibly TRBD2 for D (5 bases). Germline V lookup: CDR1 SGDLS, CDR2 YYNGEE. The V end lost 3 bases, the J end lost 0 bases, and 7 bases lay between the germline ends. The CDR3 sequence is 14 residues long. The whole variable domain, remainder taken from reference TRBV9 and TRBJ2-1, is DSGVTQTPKHLITATGQRVTLRCSPRSGDLSVYWYQQSLDQGLQFLIQYYNGEERAKGNILERFSAQQFPDLHSELNLSSLELGDSALYFCASSAGLSYNEQFFGPGTRLTVL.

V gene TRBV7-2 combines with J gene TRBJ2-2; 14 bases are a match to TRBD2. V trimming: 0 bases; J trimming: 3 bases; junction bases outside the gene matches: 3. CDR1 is SGHTA, CDR2 FQGNSA, per germline. The CDR3 consists of 18 residues. CDR3 region: CASSLAGLAGAYTGELFF. CDR3 nucleotide sequence: TGTGCCAGCAGCTTAGCGGGACTAGCGGGAGCTTACACCGGGGAGCTGTTTTTT.

This chain links TRBV11-2 with TRBJ1-2; D unclear. The germline V gene encodes CDR1 SGHAT and CDR2 FQNNGV. This CDR3 is built from 13 residues. The ends were cut back, 1 base at V and 8 bases at J, with 11 bases in the middle. CDR3 loop: CASSLGGPIGYTF. In DNA, the CDR3 is TGTGCCAGCAGCTTAGGCGGGCCGATCGGCTACACCTTC.

The chain uses TRBV29-1 and TRBJ2-1; possible D gene TRBD1, 6 bases. The ends were cut back, 0 bases at V and 8 bases at J, with 20 bases in the middle. Germline V gene lookup returns CDR1 SQVTM and CDR2 ANQGSEA. There are 16 residues in the CDR3. The CDR3 DNA follows: TGCAGCGTTGAAGATTCCCGGGACACCATAGGGGATGAGCAGTTCTTC. It yields the protein CSVEDSRDTIGDEQFF.

The chain carries TRBV7-9 and TRBJ1-1, with 9 nucleotides matching TRBD1. Trimming cost V 5 bases and J 6 bases; bases outside gene matches: 13. This CDR3 region has 16 residues. The germline gives CDR1 SEHNR, CDR2 FQNEAQ (reference sequence). Here the CDR3 reads CASSISSGTGIPEAFF. DNA for the CDR3: TGTGCCAGCAGCATTAGCAGTGGGACAGGGATTCCTGAAGCTTTCTTT.

The V gene is TRBV29-1, the J gene TRBJ2-2; 9 nucleotides agree with TRBD1. J gave up 5 bases and V 2 bases, and 6 bases lay outside the gene matches. Germline lookup yields CDR1 SQVTM and CDR2 ANQGSEA. The CDR3 has 15 amino acids. The CDR3 nucleotides read TGCAGCGTTGAACAGGGGACAGGGAATACCGGGGAGCTGTTTTTT. Protein: CSVEQGTGNTGELFF.

The genes are TRBV18 and TRBJ2-1; a weak D match, TRBD1 (6 bases). The CDR3 is 16 amino acids. Germline V lookup: CDR1 KGHSH, CDR2 LQKENI. V was clipped by 3 bases and J by 4 bases, with 16 bases between them. CDR3 loop: CASSPLTGRGYNEQFF. The CDR3 DNA is TGTGCCAGCTCACCGTTGACAGGTCGTGGGTACAATGAGCAGTTCTTC.

The J gene is TRBJ2-3, the V gene TRBV7-8; the match to TRBD2 covers 11 bases. The CDR3 runs to 16 residues. Germline CDR1 SGHVS, CDR2 FQNEAQ. V was clipped by 1 base and J by 3 bases; unmatched bases: 3. The CDR3 nucleotides are TGTGCCAGCAGCTTAGAAGCTAGCGGGAGGACAGATACGCAGTATTTT. Protein sequence: CASSLEASGRTDTQYF.

The sample holds one count of this clone. This rearrangement joins TRBV6-5 to TRBJ2-7, with 9 nucleotides matching TRBD2. CDR1 is MNHEY and CDR2 is SVGAGI in the germline V gene. The trim removed 6 bases at V and 7 bases at J, leaving 10 bases unmatched. The length of the CDR3 is 14 residues. The CDR3 nucleotides are TGTGCCAGCAGGCCGGGTAGCGGGAGCAGAGAGCAGTACTTC. Translated: CASRPGSGSREQYF.

The V call is TRBV28, the J call TRBJ1-5; unclear D gene. The CDR3 has 14 amino acids. Trimming cost V 4 bases and J 2 bases, with 9 bases left between them. Germline CDR1 MDHEN, CDR2 SYDVKM. The CDR3 bases are TGTGCCAGCAGTTGGGCGTCAGGCAATCAGCCCCAGCATTTT. This sequence encodes CASSWASGNQPQHF.

V gene TRBV28 combines with J gene TRBJ2-6; D uncertain. Trimming left V 7 bases short and J 0 bases short, with 16 bases between. There are 17 residues in the CDR3. Germline lookup yields CDR1 MDHEN and CDR2 SYDVKM. The CDR3 DNA reads TGTGCCAGCACCACAATCAGGTTGAACTCTGGGGCCAACGTCCTGACTTTC. This translates into CASTTIRLNSGANVLTF.

This clone came up once. The J gene is TRBJ2-2, the V gene TRBV6-8; 7 bases map to TRBD1. V shed 8 bases, J shed 6 bases, and the junction held 6 bases outside the gene matches. Germline V gene lookup returns CDR1 MNHGY and CDR2 SAAAGT. The CDR3 spans 13 residues. The CDR3 here is CASATGAPGELFF. In DNA form, the CDR3 reads TGTGCCAGCGCTACAGGGGCACCCGGGGAGCTGTTTTTT.

The CDR3 bases are TGTGCCAGCAGCCAGAGCCTTCGGAGTTTTAGCAATCAGCCCCAGCATTTT. As protein: CASSQSLRSFSNQPQHF. The chain has TRBV2 and TRBJ1-5; D call uncertain. The CDR3 is made up of 17 amino acids. Between the trimmed V and J ends, which lost 6 bases and 0 bases, there was a span of 18 bases. The germline V gene encodes CDR1 SNHLY and CDR2 FYNNEI.

V usage is TRBV9 and J usage is TRBJ2-5; D is uncertain. The CDR3 runs to 14 residues. Looked up from germline, CDR1 is SGDLS and CDR2 is YYNGEE. Trimming removed 4 bases at V and 1 base at J, with 11 bases between. The CDR3 sequence: CASSLSGLQETQYF. CDR3 DNA sequence: TGTGCCAGCAGCCTCAGTGGGCTCCAAGAGACCCAGTACTTC.

The chain joins TRBV5-6 to TRBJ2-1; the match to TRBD1 covers 10 bases. With 5 bases clipped from V and 4 bases from J, the junction kept 3 bases outside the gene matches. Germline V gene data show CDR1 as SGHDT and CDR2 as YYEEEE. The CDR3 has 14 residues. The CDR3 region has the DNA TGTGCCAGCAGACGGACAGGGGGTTACAATGAGCAGTTCTTC. Translated: CASRRTGGYNEQFF.

On this clone itself: The germline gene is not matched at one end of the junction; a read error may be the cause. This chain connects TRBV11-2 to TRBJ2-7, with 12 positions matching TRBD1. Germline V CDR1 and CDR2: SGHAT, FQNNGV. CDR3 length: 16 amino acids. CDR3 region: CASSLTPGTGGNEQHF. The DNA of the CDR3 is TGTGCCAGCAGCTTAACCCCCGGGACAGGGGGCAACGAGCAGCACTTC.

The rearrangement joins TRBV25-1 to TRBJ2-1, with D possibly matching TRBD2 (6 bases). This CDR3 has 13 amino acids. The germline V gene encodes CDR1 MGHDK and CDR2 SYGVNS. Trimming cost V 7 bases and J 9 bases, with 16 bases left between them. CDR3 sequence reads: CASNAGGSGEQFF. CDR3 sequence (DNA): TGTGCCAGCAACGCTGGAGGGTCGGGTGAGCAGTTCTTC.

The chain recombines TRBV6-5 with TRBJ2-2, with a possible D match to TRBD1 (6 bases). The ends were cut back, 2 bases at V and 5 bases at J, with 15 bases in the middle. CDR3 length: 16 amino acids. Looked up from germline, CDR1 is MNHEY and CDR2 is SVGAGI. CDR3 amino acids: CASSYQGTETTGELFF. CDR3 DNA sequence: TGTGCCAGCAGTTACCAGGGGACCGAAACAACCGGGGAGCTGTTTTTT.

The chain recombines TRBV27 with TRBJ2-1; TRBD2 matches 7 bases. V lost 0 bases, J lost 0 bases, and 2 bases stayed unmatched. Germline V gene lookup returns CDR1 MNHEY and CDR2 SMNVEV (reference sequence). The CDR3 has 16 amino acids. The CDR3 nucleotides read TGTGCCAGCAGTTTATCCGGCGGGAGCTCCTACAATGAGCAGTTCTTC. It codes for CASSLSGGSSYNEQFF.

The CDR3 here is CATSESRSTGGESGYTF. Written as DNA, the CDR3 is TGTGCCACCAGTGAATCGAGATCTACAGGGGGAGAGAGCGGCTACACCTTC. This chain joins TRBV24-1 and TRBJ1-2, with 8 bases fitting TRBD1. CDR3 length: 17 residues. The germline gives CDR1 KGHDR, CDR2 SFDVKD. V trimming: 4 bases; J trimming: 8 bases; junction bases outside the gene matches: 17.

The chain joins TRBV3-1 (or the pseudogene TRBV3-2) to TRBJ2-1, with D perhaps TRBD2 (5 bases). With 1 base removed from V and 4 bases from J, the gap between germline ends came to 11 bases. Germline V gives CDR1 LGHDT, CDR2 YNNKEL (reference sequence). This CDR3 has 15 amino acids. CDR3 sequence: CASSQARDSYNEQFF. CDR3 DNA sequence: TGTGCCAGCAGCCAAGCCCGGGATTCATACAATGAGCAGTTCTTC.

This clone has more than one count but fewer than ten. V is TRBV19 and J is TRBJ1-1, with D unresolved. The V end was cut by 7 bases, the J end by 0 bases, with 12 bases between. Germline V gene lookup returns CDR1 LNHDA and CDR2 SQIVND (reference sequence). The CDR3 runs 14 residues. CDR3 sequence (DNA): TGTGCCAGTACCTCGAGACACCTGAACACTGAAGCTTTCTTT. Translating it yields CASTSRHLNTEAFF.

V is TRBV5-1 and J is TRBJ2-5; D might be TRBD1 (5 bases). The CDR3 spans 16 residues. Trimming pared 4 bases from V and 0 bases from J, leaving 16 bases between. Germline V gene sequence: CDR1 SGHRS, CDR2 YFSETQ. In nucleotides, the CDR3 is TGCGCCAGCAGCCAGGGCGTGGCGACGAACCAAGAGACCCAGTACTTC. Residues: CASSQGVATNQETQYF.